At least ten counts were recorded for the clone carrying this T cell receptor (beta chain). Its antigen is undetermined. The data are from a study of spatial heterogeneity in lung cancer. Study-wide findings and caveats: Ubiquitous expanded tumor TCRs appeared in blood more at resection than follow-up.

Time point described: sample taken at primary tumor resection. From tumor, nontumor lung or frozen PBMC, whole RNA was taken unsorted for sequencing. The cohort: some 73 early-stage, untreated non-small cell lung cancer patients. Every TCR cDNA molecule bore a unique molecular identifier. TCRdb re-called the 5' RACE reads through MiXCR, storing one row per CDR3 protein. The sample yields tens of thousands of distinct CDR3 sequences, around 6.7% seen once. Germline assignment: CDR1 SGHAT and CDR2 FQNNGV. V shed 3 bases, J shed 4 bases, and the junction held 4 bases outside the gene matches. This CDR3 is 14 amino acids long.

The material was PBMCs, obtained at surgery. This receptor was taken from a female donor with early-stage non-small cell lung cancer. This chain joins TRBV11-2 and TRBJ2-5, with TRBD1 matching over 8 bases. Here the CDR3 DNA reads TGTGCCAGCAGCTTCCTTACAGGGGGAGAGACCCAGTACTTC. Protein: CASSFLTGGETQYF.